What follows are 10 T cell receptor beta chains derived from one specimen sequenced in a study of response to subunit inactivated influenza vaccine. Using its own MiXCR run on the RT-PCR reads, TCRdb lists one record per CDR3 protein. The data hold over 650,000 distinct CDR3 sequences, with approximately 17% observed a single time. The material sequenced was PBMCs from blood, taken 4 to 6 days after vaccination. These TCRs come from a man aged 50 to 60 who received an inactivated influenza vaccine.

This clonotype was picked up a small number of times. The rearrangement links TRBV20-1 to TRBJ2-1; a possible D gene is TRBD2 (6 bases). V shed 5 bases and J shed 2 bases, with 16 bases lying between them. In germline, CDR1 is DFQATT, CDR2 SNEGSKA (reference sequence). The CDR3 sequence is 15 residues long. CDR3 sequence (DNA): TGCAGTGCTGCCTTGCGGGGAGACCCCTACAATGAGCAGTTCTTC. This translates into CSAALRGDPYNEQFF.

CDR3 region: CASSVDGRGYNEQFF. The CDR3 bases are TGTGCCAGCAGCGTAGACGGGAGGGGCTACAATGAGCAGTTCTTC. This chain links TRBV9 with TRBJ2-1; 8 bases match TRBD2. Germline CDR1 is SGDLS and CDR2 is YYNGEE. The CDR3 loop spans 15 amino acids. V dropped 0 bases and J dropped 3; count of bases not matched to a gene: 2. Combining the CDR3 with reference TRBV9 and TRBJ2-1 gives the whole variable domain DSGVTQTPKHLITATGQRVTLRCSPRSGDLSVYWYQQSLDQGLQFLIQYYNGEERAKGNILERFSAQQFPDLHSELNLSSLELGDSALYFCASSVDGRGYNEQFFGPGTRLTVL.

In its sample, this clonotype was seen a few times. The chain uses TRBV29-1 and TRBJ2-5; 7 positions agree with TRBD1. V lost 2 bases, J lost 3 bases, and 9 bases stayed unmatched. From germline, CDR1 is SQVTM and CDR2 ANQGSEA. The CDR3 has 15 amino acids. The chain's CDR3 is CSVELPGQWKETQYF. In nucleotides, the CDR3 is TGCAGCGTTGAACTCCCGGGACAGTGGAAAGAGACCCAGTACTTC.

This clonotype was picked up many times. This rearrangement joins TRBV4-3 to TRBJ2-3; 10 bases align to TRBD2. The length of the CDR3 is 18 residues. In germline, CDR1 is LGHNA, CDR2 YSLEER. J gave up 5 bases and V 0 bases, and 11 bases lay outside the gene matches. CDR3 coding DNA: TGCGCCAGCAGCCAAGATCGGAGTAGCGGGGGGCCGAGAGATACGCAGTATTTT. Protein: CASSQDRSSGGPRDTQYF.

The V and J genes are TRBV5-1 and TRBJ2-7; D ambiguous. Trimming removed 4 bases from V and 0 bases from J, with 8 bases in between. Germline CDR1 and CDR2: SGHRS and YFSETQ. CDR3 length equals 13 residues. The chain's CDR3 is CASSTTNSYEQYF. CDR3 DNA sequence: TGCGCCAGCAGCACAACTAACTCCTACGAGCAGTACTTC.

The chain combines TRBV28 with TRBJ2-5; no firm D call. With 2 bases removed from V and 5 bases from J, the gap between germline ends came to 9 bases. CDR1 MDHEN and CDR2 SYDVKM come from the germline V gene. The CDR3 length is 13 residues. CDR3 protein: CASSLPVGETQYF. The CDR3 nucleotides are TGTGCCAGCAGTTTACCAGTGGGGGAGACCCAGTACTTC.

The rearrangement uses TRBV7-2 and TRBJ2-7; 14 bases match TRBD2. V shed 5 bases, J shed 4 bases, and the junction held 10 bases outside the gene matches. The CDR3 contains 17 residues. The germline CDR1 and CDR2 sequences are SGHTA and FQGNSA. The CDR3 DNA is TGTGCCAGCAGCACCGGGACTAGCGGGAGTGGTCCTTACGAGCAGTACTTC. Its translation: CASSTGTSGSGPYEQYF.

V is TRBV7-9 and J is TRBJ2-7; 7 nucleotides align to TRBD2. J lost 1 base, V lost 4 bases, and 10 bases had no gene match. This CDR3 is built from 16 residues. CDR1 SEHNR and CDR2 FQNEAQ come from the germline V gene (reference sequence). The CDR3 nucleotides are TGTGCCAGCAGCTCTCCCAAGGCTAGCGGTTCCTACGAGCAGTACTTC. Protein sequence: CASSSPKASGSYEQYF.

The gene calls are TRBV6-5 and TRBJ1-2, with 8 bases identical to TRBD1. The CDR3 is made up of 12 amino acids. The ends lost 4 bases at V and 8 bases at J; junction bases unmatched: 3. The V gene's germline CDR1 is MNHEY and CDR2 SVGAGI. DNA for the CDR3: TGTGCCAGCAGTTCTCGGACAGGGGGCTACACCTTC. Protein product: CASSSRTGGYTF.

This clonotype was counted at least ten times. The chain uses TRBV10-3 and TRBJ2-7; 7 nucleotides line up with TRBD2. V lost 8 bases, J lost 0 bases, and 4 bases stayed unmatched. The CDR3 is 13 amino acids. Germline loops: CDR1 ENHRY, CDR2 SYGVKD. CDR3 loop: CAILADDSYEQYF. CDR3 in DNA: TGTGCCATCCTAGCGGACGACTCCTACGAGCAGTACTTC.